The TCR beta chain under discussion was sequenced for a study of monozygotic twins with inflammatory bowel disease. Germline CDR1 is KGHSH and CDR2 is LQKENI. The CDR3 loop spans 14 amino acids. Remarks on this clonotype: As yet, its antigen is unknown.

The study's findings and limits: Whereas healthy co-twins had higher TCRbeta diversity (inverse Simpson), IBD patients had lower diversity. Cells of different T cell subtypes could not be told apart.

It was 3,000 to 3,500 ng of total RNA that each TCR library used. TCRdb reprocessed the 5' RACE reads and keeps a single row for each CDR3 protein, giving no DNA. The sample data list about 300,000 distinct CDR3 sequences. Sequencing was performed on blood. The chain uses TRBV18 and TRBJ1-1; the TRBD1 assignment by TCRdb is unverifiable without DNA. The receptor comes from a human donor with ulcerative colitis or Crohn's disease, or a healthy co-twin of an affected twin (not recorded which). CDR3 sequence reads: CASSPGAGNTEAFF.